This TCR beta chain was captured in a study of T cell changes during pregnancy in multiple sclerosis. Germline-derived CDR1 and CDR2 are MNHEY and SVGAGI. Trimming shortened V by 5 bases and J by 3 bases, and 10 bases separated the two germline ends. This CDR3 is 14 amino acids long. Using immunoSEQ multiplex PCR, the repertoire was profiled, and TCRdb retains in-frame clones only, with some absent. The table lists fewer than 85,000 clones, approximately 90% of them singletons. This sequence originates from a female donor with multiple sclerosis, enrolled in a pregnancy study. The genes are TRBV6-5 and TRBJ2-2; no clear D gene. This material consisted of peripheral blood, taken before pregnancy. CDR3 protein: CASSAGMDTGELFF. The CDR3 DNA is TGTGCCAGCAGTGCCGGTATGGACACCGGGGAGCTGTTTTTT.